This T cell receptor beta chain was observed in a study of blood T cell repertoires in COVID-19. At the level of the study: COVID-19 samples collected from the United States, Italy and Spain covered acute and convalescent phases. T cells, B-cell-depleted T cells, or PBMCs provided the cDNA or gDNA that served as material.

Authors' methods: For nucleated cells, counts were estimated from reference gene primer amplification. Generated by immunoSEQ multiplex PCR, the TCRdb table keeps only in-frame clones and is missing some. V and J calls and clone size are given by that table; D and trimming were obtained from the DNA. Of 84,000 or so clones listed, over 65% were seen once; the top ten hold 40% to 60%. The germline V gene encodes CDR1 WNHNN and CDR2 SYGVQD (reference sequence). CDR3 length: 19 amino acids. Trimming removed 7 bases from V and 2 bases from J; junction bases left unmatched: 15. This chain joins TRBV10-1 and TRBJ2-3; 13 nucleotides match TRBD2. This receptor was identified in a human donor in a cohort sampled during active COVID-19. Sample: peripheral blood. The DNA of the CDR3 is TGCGCCAGCACCCGAGGACTAGCGGGAGCCCCACCCTACACAGATACGCAGTATTTT. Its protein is CASTRGLAGAPPYTDTQYF.